Listed below are T cell receptor beta chains from one sample, sequenced in a study of metastatic and nonmetastatic thyroid tumors. TCRdb used MiXCR to call clones anew from the PCR reads. The sample yields approximately 74,000 clones, 13% to 15% seen once. The sequenced material came from blood. The receptors stem from a male donor with papillary thyroid cancer or a benign thyroid nodule (not recorded which). Some clones in this sample may be carry-over from other donors' samples. CDR3s include the opening cysteine and the closing phenylalanine or tryptophan. The D gene is left open where the match is weak. A row's size may be missing; if present it is once, few, many or a size class.

j_call: TRBJ2-5; v_call: TRBV29-1; d_call: TRBD2; clone_size: few; cdr3_nt: TGCAGCGGATGGACTAGCGGGAACCAAGAGACCCAGTACTTC; cdr3_aa: CSGWTSGNQETQYF
j_call: TRBJ2-1; v_call: TRBV7-6; d_call: TRBD2; clone_size: many; cdr3_nt: TGTGCCAGCAGCTATCCCGGGACTAGCTCCTACAATGAGCAGTTCTTC; cdr3_aa: CASSYPGTSSYNEQFF
j_call: TRBJ2-2; v_call: TRBV12-3/TRBV12-4; d_call: -; clone_size: many; cdr3_nt: TGTGCCAGCAGTCTTCGACCCGGGGAGCTGTTTTTT; cdr3_aa: CASSLRPGELFF
j_call: TRBJ2-1; v_call: TRBV28; d_call: TRBD1; clone_size: many; cdr3_nt: TGTGCCAGCAGACTGGACAGGGACCCGTTCAATGAGCAGTTCTTC; cdr3_aa: CASRLDRDPFNEQFF
j_call: TRBJ2-1; v_call: TRBV6-5; d_call: -; clone_size: many; cdr3_nt: TGTGCCAGCAGTTACTTGGGCGGGGCAAGCTCCTACAATGAGCAGTTCTTC; cdr3_aa: CASSYLGGASSYNEQFF
j_call: TRBJ2-5; v_call: TRBV20-1; d_call: TRBD2; clone_size: many; cdr3_nt: TGCAGTGCTAGAGATGATGCGCGGGAGTTTCTGAAGACCCAGTACTTC; cdr3_aa: CSARDDAREFLKTQYF
j_call: TRBJ2-3; v_call: TRBV2; d_call: TRBD1; clone_size: many; cdr3_nt: TGTGCGAGCCAGGGGGAGACAGATACGCAGTATTTT; cdr3_aa: CASQGETDTQYF
j_call: TRBJ2-1; v_call: TRBV24-1; d_call: -; clone_size: few; cdr3_nt: TGTGCCACAAGTGATCTACACAATGAACAGTTCTTC; cdr3_aa: CATSDLHNEQFF
j_call: TRBJ2-2; v_call: TRBV6-5; d_call: -; clone_size: many; cdr3_nt: TGTGCCAGCAGTTACTCCTGGGGGGCGTTCGACACCGGGGAGCTGTTTTTT; cdr3_aa: CASSYSWGAFDTGELFF
j_call: TRBJ2-3; v_call: TRBV20-1; d_call: -; clone_size: many; cdr3_nt: TGCAGTGCACTTGACAGTCAGAGCACAGATACGCAGTATTTT; cdr3_aa: CSALDSQSTDTQYF
j_call: TRBJ2-2; v_call: TRBV27; d_call: -; clone_size: few; cdr3_nt: TGTGTCAGCAGCTTCCCCCGGGCCGGGGATCTGTTTTTT; cdr3_aa: CVSSFPRAGDLFF
j_call: TRBJ2-3; v_call: TRBV9; d_call: -; clone_size: once; cdr3_nt: TGTGCCAGCAGCCTCTTAGCGGCCCCCACAGATACGCAGTATTTT; cdr3_aa: CASSLLAAPTDTQYF
j_call: TRBJ2-6; v_call: TRBV5-1; d_call: TRBD1; clone_size: many; cdr3_nt: TGCGCCAGCAGAACGACAGGGACAACCAACGTCCTGACTTTC; cdr3_aa: CASRTTGTTNVLTF
j_call: TRBJ1-2; v_call: TRBV4-3; d_call: -; clone_size: many; cdr3_nt: TGCGCCAGCAGCCACGCGACAGAAAACTATGGCTACACCTTC; cdr3_aa: CASSHATENYGYTF
j_call: TRBJ2-5; v_call: TRBV6-1; d_call: -; clone_size: few; cdr3_nt: TGTGCCAGCAGGGCCAACCGGGGTGGGGAGACCCAGTACTTC; cdr3_aa: CASRANRGGETQYF
j_call: TRBJ2-1; v_call: TRBV6-2/TRBV6-3; d_call: TRBD2; clone_size: many; cdr3_nt: TGTGCCAGCAATAGCGGGCATTACAATGAGCAGTTCTTC; cdr3_aa: CASNSGHYNEQFF
j_call: TRBJ2-1; v_call: TRBV9; d_call: -; clone_size: many; cdr3_nt: TGTGCCAGCAGCGGATCCTACAATGAGCAGTTCTTC; cdr3_aa: CASSGSYNEQFF
j_call: TRBJ1-6; v_call: TRBV27; d_call: -; clone_size: -; cdr3_nt: TGTGCCAGCAGTTTAACCGGGGTGTCCTATAATTCACCCCTCCACTTT; cdr3_aa: CASSLTGVSYNSPLHF
j_call: TRBJ2-2; v_call: TRBV20-1; d_call: TRBD2; clone_size: -; cdr3_nt: TGCAGTGCCTTATCGGGAGGGCCGGGCACCTGGGAGCTGTTTTTT; cdr3_aa: CSALSGGPGTWELFF
j_call: TRBJ1-5; v_call: TRBV6-4; d_call: -; clone_size: few; cdr3_nt: TGTGCCAGCATTGGGGAGGGCAATCAGCCCCAGCATTTT; cdr3_aa: CASIGEGNQPQHF
j_call: TRBJ2-7; v_call: TRBV20-1; d_call: TRBD2; clone_size: -; cdr3_nt: TGCAGTGCTAGAGGGATCGAGCTAGCGGGGAGCTCCTACGAGCAGTACTTC; cdr3_aa: CSARGIELAGSSYEQYF
j_call: TRBJ2-1; v_call: TRBV18; d_call: TRBD2; clone_size: many; cdr3_nt: TGTGCCAGCTCAGGCCCGGGACTACTCTCAGGTGAGCAGTTCTTC; cdr3_aa: CASSGPGLLSGEQFF
j_call: TRBJ1-1; v_call: TRBV12-3/TRBV12-4; d_call: -; clone_size: -; cdr3_nt: TGTGCCAGCAGCCTGGTCTACACTGAAGCTTTCTTT; cdr3_aa: CASSLVYTEAFF
j_call: TRBJ2-1; v_call: TRBV29-1; d_call: -; clone_size: -; cdr3_nt: TGCAGCGGGGGTAGGATGGACGAGCAGTTCTTC; cdr3_aa: CSGGRMDEQFF
j_call: TRBJ1-1; v_call: TRBV28; d_call: -; clone_size: many; cdr3_nt: TGTGCCAGCAGTTTAGATGAACGAGCGGACACTGAAGCTTTCTTT; cdr3_aa: CASSLDERADTEAFF
j_call: TRBJ1-6; v_call: TRBV20-1; d_call: -; clone_size: -; cdr3_nt: TGCAGTGCACGGACATTCTTGAATTCACCCCTCCACTTT; cdr3_aa: CSARTFLNSPLHF
j_call: TRBJ1-6; v_call: TRBV30; d_call: -; clone_size: many; cdr3_nt: TGTGCCTGGAGGATTGAGCCAATTAATTCACCCCTCCACTTT; cdr3_aa: CAWRIEPINSPLHF
j_call: TRBJ1-2; v_call: TRBV6-4; d_call: -; clone_size: few; cdr3_nt: TGTGCCAGCAGTTACTCGAGGTTGGCGCGTTATGGCTACACCTTC; cdr3_aa: CASSYSRLARYGYTF
j_call: TRBJ2-5; v_call: TRBV11-2; d_call: TRBD2; clone_size: few; cdr3_nt: TGTGCCAGCAGCTTAAGAAGGGCTAGCGGGAGTCTGGGAGAGACCCAGTACTTC; cdr3_aa: CASSLRRASGSLGETQYF
j_call: TRBJ1-2; v_call: TRBV7-9; d_call: -; clone_size: many; cdr3_nt: TGTGCCAGCAGCTTCTCTGCAGGGCGTAACTATGGCTACACCTTC; cdr3_aa: CASSFSAGRNYGYTF
j_call: TRBJ1-1; v_call: TRBV20-1; d_call: -; clone_size: many; cdr3_nt: TGCAGTGCTAGAGATCATTGGGGGAACACTGAAGCTTTCTTT; cdr3_aa: CSARDHWGNTEAFF
j_call: TRBJ1-1; v_call: TRBV11-1; d_call: TRBD1; clone_size: many; cdr3_nt: TGTGCCAGCAGCTTAGCAGAACGGTCGAGGGGCAGGGGGGACACTGAAGCTTTCTTT; cdr3_aa: CASSLAERSRGRGDTEAFF
j_call: TRBJ1-1; v_call: TRBV20-1; d_call: -; clone_size: -; cdr3_nt: TGCAGTGCTACCTTAGGAAGCATGAACACTGAAGCTTTCTTT; cdr3_aa: CSATLGSMNTEAFF
j_call: TRBJ2-1; v_call: TRBV12-3/TRBV12-4; d_call: TRBD2; clone_size: many; cdr3_nt: TGTGCCAGCGGAAGGACTAGTGGGGCTCCTTACAATGAGCAGTTCTTC; cdr3_aa: CASGRTSGAPYNEQFF
j_call: TRBJ2-7; v_call: TRBV9; d_call: TRBD1; clone_size: many; cdr3_nt: TGTGCCAGCAGCGTAAACGGACAGGGAGGATACGAGCAGTACTTC; cdr3_aa: CASSVNGQGGYEQYF
j_call: TRBJ1-5; v_call: TRBV12-3/TRBV12-4; d_call: TRBD1; clone_size: many; cdr3_nt: TGTGCCAGCAGTCAAACAGGGGTAATAAGCAATCAGCCCCAGCATTTT; cdr3_aa: CASSQTGVISNQPQHF
j_call: TRBJ2-1; v_call: TRBV20-1; d_call: -; clone_size: -; cdr3_nt: TGCAGTGCCCATAGTGCAGCTATATACAATGAGCAGTTCTTC; cdr3_aa: CSAHSAAIYNEQFF
j_call: TRBJ1-2; v_call: TRBV7-8; d_call: TRBD1; clone_size: many; cdr3_nt: TGTGCCAGCAGCCCAGACGGACAGGGGGACTATGGCTACACCTTC; cdr3_aa: CASSPDGQGDYGYTF
j_call: TRBJ1-5; v_call: TRBV6-1; d_call: -; clone_size: few; cdr3_nt: TGTGCCAGCAGTCTTGACCGATCCAATCAGCCCCAGCATTTT; cdr3_aa: CASSLDRSNQPQHF
j_call: TRBJ1-1; v_call: TRBV5-4; d_call: TRBD1; clone_size: once; cdr3_nt: TGTGCCAGCACCCGGGGACAGAGTAACACTGAAGCTTTCTTT; cdr3_aa: CASTRGQSNTEAFF
j_call: TRBJ1-1; v_call: TRBV4-1; d_call: -; clone_size: many; cdr3_nt: TGCGCCAGCAGCCGAGCGACAGGGAACACTGAAGCTTTCTTT; cdr3_aa: CASSRATGNTEAFF
j_call: TRBJ2-5; v_call: TRBV4-1; d_call: -; clone_size: many; cdr3_nt: TGCGCCAGCAGCCAAAACAGGGAGGTCCAAGAGACCCAGTACTTC; cdr3_aa: CASSQNREVQETQYF
j_call: TRBJ1-5; v_call: TRBV18; d_call: -; clone_size: many; cdr3_nt: TGTGCCAGCTCACCTGGGCAAGGGAGCAATCAGCCCCAGCATTTT; cdr3_aa: CASSPGQGSNQPQHF
j_call: TRBJ2-7; v_call: TRBV11-2; d_call: TRBD1; clone_size: many; cdr3_nt: TGTGCCAGCAGCTTCGGACAGGGGGCACTCGCCTACGAGCAGTACTTC; cdr3_aa: CASSFGQGALAYEQYF
j_call: TRBJ1-2; v_call: TRBV7-2; d_call: TRBD1; clone_size: many; cdr3_nt: TGTGCCAGCAGCTTAGGGCTTGGACAGGGTTCTTATGGCTACACCTTC; cdr3_aa: CASSLGLGQGSYGYTF
j_call: TRBJ1-2; v_call: TRBV5-1; d_call: TRBD1; clone_size: many; cdr3_nt: TGCGCCAGCAGCTTGGGATTGAGTCGAGTCAGGGGGGTTAGCTATGGCTACACCTTC; cdr3_aa: CASSLGLSRVRGVSYGYTF
j_call: TRBJ2-3; v_call: TRBV6-1; d_call: TRBD2; clone_size: many; cdr3_nt: TGTGCCAGCAGCCCCGGAAGCGGGAGGGCCCCAGATACGCAGTATTTT; cdr3_aa: CASSPGSGRAPDTQYF
j_call: TRBJ2-7; v_call: TRBV6-2/TRBV6-3; d_call: -; clone_size: many; cdr3_nt: TGTGCCAGCAAGAGTGGCCAGTCCTACGAGCAGTACTTC; cdr3_aa: CASKSGQSYEQYF
j_call: TRBJ1-2; v_call: TRBV5-4; d_call: -; clone_size: -; cdr3_nt: TGTGCCAGCAGCTTACGGGGAGATGAATATGGCTACACCTTC; cdr3_aa: CASSLRGDEYGYTF
j_call: TRBJ2-7; v_call: TRBV28; d_call: -; clone_size: -; cdr3_nt: TGTGCCAGCAGTTTATTGGACTCCTACGAGCAGTACTTC; cdr3_aa: CASSLLDSYEQYF
j_call: TRBJ2-4; v_call: TRBV3-1; d_call: -; clone_size: many; cdr3_nt: TGTGCCAGCAGCCAGGGGGGCCTCGGCATTCAGTACTTC; cdr3_aa: CASSQGGLGIQYF
j_call: TRBJ1-1; v_call: TRBV19; d_call: -; clone_size: many; cdr3_nt: TGTGCCAGTAGTGTCCCCGAGTCCGGGACATTCAACACTGAAGCTTTCTTT; cdr3_aa: CASSVPESGTFNTEAFF
j_call: TRBJ2-7; v_call: TRBV7-3; d_call: -; clone_size: many; cdr3_nt: TGTGCCAGCAGCTTGGTGGCAGGGAAGGACGAGCAGTACTTC; cdr3_aa: CASSLVAGKDEQYF
j_call: TRBJ2-7; v_call: TRBV20-1; d_call: -; clone_size: -; cdr3_nt: TGCGGGGCCACGGACAGCTACGAGCAGTACTTC; cdr3_aa: CGATDSYEQYF
j_call: TRBJ1-3; v_call: TRBV2; d_call: -; clone_size: many; cdr3_nt: TGTGCCAGCAGCTTCTCTGGAAACACCATATATTTT; cdr3_aa: CASSFSGNTIYF
j_call: TRBJ2-2; v_call: TRBV10-2; d_call: -; clone_size: many; cdr3_nt: TGCGCCAGCAGTGAGTCCGAACCCGGGGAGCTGTTTTTT; cdr3_aa: CASSESEPGELFF